The T cell receptor beta chain described here comes from a study of blood T cell repertoires in COVID-19. Profiled with immunoSEQ multiplex PCR; TCRdb holds only in-frame clones, not every one. This sample carries approximately 44,000 clones, 80% to 90% of them seen once, and the ten largest clones take under 9%. The CDR3 sequence is 14 residues long. Germline CDR1 and CDR2: SEHNR and FQNEAQ (reference sequence). The ends were cut back, 1 base at V and 8 bases at J, with 12 bases in the middle. This clone was found a few times. This receptor was taken from a man in his sixties with active COVID-19. The chain is built from TRBV7-9 and TRBJ2-4, with no clear D. The sequenced material came from peripheral blood. CDR3 protein: CASSLGASLDIQYF. CDR3 in DNA: TGTGCCAGCAGCTTAGGAGCTAGTTTGGACATTCAGTACTTC.